This TCR beta chain was identified during a study of T cell responses to AZD1222 COVID-19 vaccine. Study context: Samples with a second dose at about 4 or about 12 weeks were pooled together.

Study-level findings and limits: The repertoires were collected only after the peak T cell response. Vaccination with two AZD1222 doses was followed by a rise in Spike-specific TCR breadth and depth.

To note about this clone: The antigen is unknown.

Germline V gene sequence: CDR1 LNHDA, CDR2 SQIVND (reference sequence). Trimming took 4 bases from V and 1 from J; bases not matched to a gene: 3. CDR3 length: 14 amino acids. Libraries were prepared by immunoSEQ multiplex PCR; TCRdb keeps only in-frame clonotypes and omits some of them. The sample includes under 150,000 clones, over 85% of them seen just once. The clonotype originates from an adult in good health. Sequenced here: peripheral blood, sampled on day 0 of AZD1222 vaccination. This chain links TRBV19 with TRBJ2-5; TRBD2 matches 7 bases. CDR3 nucleotide sequence: TGTGCCAGTAGTACCCTAGCGGCCCAAGAGACCCAGTACTTC. As protein: CASSTLAAQETQYF.